This T cell receptor beta chain was retrieved from a study of T cell changes during pregnancy in multiple sclerosis. The assay was immunoSEQ multiplex PCR, and TCRdb's table has in-frame clones only and misses some. The sample holds under 45,000 clones, 80% to 95% seen once. V gave up 4 bases and J gave up 4 bases; unmatched junction bases: 5. This CDR3 is 15 amino acids long. Germline V lookup: CDR1 LGHNA, CDR2 YSLEER. The sequence came from a female donor with multiple sclerosis, enrolled in a pregnancy study. The sample in question was CD4+ T cells from peripheral blood mononuclear cells, obtained in the first trimester of pregnancy. The chain joins TRBV4-3 to TRBJ2-3; 10 bases line up with TRBD1. CDR3 protein: CASSLGQGRADTQYF. The CDR3 DNA is TGCGCCAGCAGCCTGGGACAGGGGAGGGCAGATACGCAGTATTTT.